This entry lists 8 T cell receptor beta chains sequenced from one sample in a study of Tregs in tolerant kidney transplant recipients. Clones were sequenced by immunoSEQ multiplex PCR, and TCRdb holds only the in-frame ones, with some missing. The table has some 66,000 clones, just under 95% seen once. This specimen consisted of CD8+ T cells from blood, obtained before the transplant. These receptors were obtained from a human donor who received a combined kidney and bone marrow transplant.

The chain carries TRBV19 and TRBJ1-2; the D is unclear. CDR1 and CDR2 (germline): LNHDA, SQIVND (reference sequence). Trimming took off 5 bases at V and 2 bases at J, with 15 bases between the two ends. The CDR3 totals 15 residues. CDR3 bases: TGTGCCAGTAGTTTTGACTCCCTCTTGAACTATGGCTACACCTTC. Amino acid sequence: CASSFDSLLNYGYTF.

The chain uses TRBV9 and TRBJ1-2; no firm D call. V was cut by 7 bases and J by 7 bases, with 26 bases left in between. CDR1 SGDLS and CDR2 YYNGEE come from the germline V gene. CDR3 length equals 16 residues. CDR3 in amino acids: CASRPLTVSGSGGYTF. The DNA for the CDR3 is TGTGCCAGCCGCCCCCTAACAGTCTCCGGTAGTGGTGGCTACACCTTC. The full variable domain, completed using reference TRBV9 and TRBJ1-2, is DSGVTQTPKHLITATGQRVTLRCSPRSGDLSVYWYQQSLDQGLQFLIQYYNGEERAKGNILERFSAQQFPDLHSELNLSSLELGDSALYFCASRPLTVSGSGGYTFGSGTRLTVV.

V is TRBV6-5 and J is TRBJ2-5; D is possibly TRBD1 (6 bases). The J call is uncertain, as TRBJ2-7 better fits the DNA end. The CDR3 is 14 residues long. Germline assignment: CDR1 MNHEY and CDR2 SVGAGI. CDR3 in DNA: TGTGCCAGCAGTGACCGGGACACTGACTACGAGCAGTACTTC. Amino acid sequence: CASSDRDTDYEQYF.

The chain employs TRBV11-2 and TRBJ2-5; 11 bases are a match to TRBD1. The V and J ends lost 1 base and 3 bases, in that order; junction bases with no gene match: 7. This CDR3 has 17 residues. CDR1 is SGHAT and CDR2 is FQNNGV in the germline V gene. The DNA of the CDR3 is TGTGCCAGCAGCTTAGCCTTGGGACAGGGGGTCAAAGAGACCCAGTACTTC. This gives the protein CASSLALGQGVKETQYF.

This chain links TRBV7-6 with TRBJ1-1; D might be TRBD1 (5 bases). The CDR3 is 15 amino acids. CDR1 SGHVS and CDR2 FNYEAQ come from the germline V gene. Trimming removed 0 bases from V and 5 bases from J, with 13 bases in between. This CDR3 reads CASSLAGGGLTEAFF. In DNA form, the CDR3 reads TGTGCCAGCAGCTTAGCCGGTGGGGGGTTGACTGAAGCTTTCTTT.

The chain has TRBV27 and TRBJ2-5, with 8 positions matching TRBD1. Losses at the gene ends were 7 bases for V and 7 bases for J; bases not matched to a gene: 11. CDR1 is MNHEY, CDR2 SMNVEV, per germline (reference sequence). The CDR3 is made up of 14 amino acids. The CDR3 coding sequence is TGTGCCAGCAAACCGACAGGGGTAATCGGGACCCAGTACTTC. Translated: CASKPTGVIGTQYF.

This chain links TRBV4-2 with TRBJ1-1; D might be TRBD1 (5 bases). V was trimmed by 3 bases and J by 4 bases, leaving 6 bases between them. The CDR3 totals 12 residues. From germline, CDR1 is LGHNA and CDR2 YNFKEQ. The CDR3 DNA reads as TGTGCCAGCAGCCATGGGGCCACTGAAGCTTTCTTT. Its protein product is CASSHGATEAFF.

V usage is TRBV15 and J usage is TRBJ2-7; D possibly corresponds to TRBD2 (7 bases). Germline V gene sequence: CDR1 LNHNV, CDR2 YYDKDF (reference sequence). This CDR3 comprises 14 residues. Deletions cut 8 bases from V and 0 bases from J, with 14 bases between. The CDR3 DNA reads TGTGCCACCGCCGAGGGGGGGGGCTCCTACGAGCAGTACTTC. Its protein product is CATAEGGGSYEQYF.